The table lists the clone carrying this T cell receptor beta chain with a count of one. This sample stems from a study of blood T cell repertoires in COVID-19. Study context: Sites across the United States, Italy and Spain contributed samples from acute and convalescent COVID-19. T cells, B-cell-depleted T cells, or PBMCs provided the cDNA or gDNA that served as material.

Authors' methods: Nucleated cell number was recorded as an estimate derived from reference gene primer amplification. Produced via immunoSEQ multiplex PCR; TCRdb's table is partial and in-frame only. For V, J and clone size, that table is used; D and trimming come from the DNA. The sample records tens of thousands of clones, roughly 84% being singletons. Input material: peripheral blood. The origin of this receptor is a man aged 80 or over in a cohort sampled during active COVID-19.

In DNA form, the CDR3 reads TGTGCCAGCAGTATTCTAGCGGGAGGGTCCGAGCAGTACTTC. Protein sequence: CASSILAGGSEQYF. The chain joins TRBV27 to TRBJ2-7; TRBD2 aligns across 12 bases. The V segment lost 5 bases and the J segment 6 bases; nucleotides outside the gene matches: 5. The germline V gene encodes CDR1 MNHEY and CDR2 SMNVEV (reference sequence). This CDR3 region has 14 residues.